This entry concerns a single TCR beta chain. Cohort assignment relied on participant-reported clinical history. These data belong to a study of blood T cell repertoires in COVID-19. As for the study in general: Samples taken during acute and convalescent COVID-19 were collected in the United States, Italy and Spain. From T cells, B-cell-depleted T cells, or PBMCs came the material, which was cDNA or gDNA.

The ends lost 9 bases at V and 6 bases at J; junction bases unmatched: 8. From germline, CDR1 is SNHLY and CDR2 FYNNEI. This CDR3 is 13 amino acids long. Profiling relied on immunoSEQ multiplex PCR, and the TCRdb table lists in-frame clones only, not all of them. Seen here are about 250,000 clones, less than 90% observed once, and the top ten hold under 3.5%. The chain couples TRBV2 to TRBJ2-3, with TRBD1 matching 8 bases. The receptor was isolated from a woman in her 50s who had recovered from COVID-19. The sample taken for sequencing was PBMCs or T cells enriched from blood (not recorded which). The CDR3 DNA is TGTGCCAGGAGACAGGGGTCTTACGATACGCAGTATTTT. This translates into CARRQGSYDTQYF.